Presented here are 21 T cell receptor beta chains from one specimen sequenced in a study of T cell changes during pregnancy in multiple sclerosis. Some clones are missing from TCRdb's copy, which holds only in-frame ones; the method was immunoSEQ multiplex PCR. The sample has 70,000 to 90,000 clones, approximately 92% seen once. The specimen was peripheral blood, collected in the first trimester of pregnancy. The receptors stem from a female donor with multiple sclerosis, enrolled in a pregnancy study.

The chain joins TRBV29-1 to TRBJ2-7, with TRBD1 matching 12 bases. The V gene end was trimmed by 6 bases and the J gene end by 5 bases; junction bases not matched to a gene: 11. Germline assignment: CDR1 SQVTM and CDR2 ANQGSEA. The CDR3 contains 15 residues. CDR3 coding DNA: TGCAGCGTCCCGGGACAGGGGGCGTATAGCAACGAGCAGTACTTC. Translating gives CSVPGQGAYSNEQYF.

The gene calls are TRBV7-9 and TRBJ2-1; D unclear. Germline V gives CDR1 SEHNR, CDR2 FQNEAQ (reference sequence). V was trimmed by 5 bases and J by 15 bases, leaving 20 bases between them. The CDR3 covers 13 residues. In DNA, the CDR3 is TGTGCCAGCAGCCCGACTGGGTGGGTCTTCGGGTTCTTC. Protein sequence: CASSPTGWVFGFF.

The rearrangement uses TRBV29-1 and TRBJ1-5; a weak D match, TRBD1 (6 bases). The CDR3 consists of 14 residues. V lost 5 bases to trimming and J lost 3 bases, with 14 bases between them. From germline, CDR1 is SQVTM and CDR2 ANQGSEA. Written as DNA, the CDR3 is TGCAGCGTTCCCAGGGGTATATTCAATCAGCCCCAGCATTTT. Encoded protein: CSVPRGIFNQPQHF.

This clone was seen just once. This chain uses TRBV9 with TRBJ2-1, with 9 bases identical to TRBD1. Trimming at V came to 4 bases and at J to 9 bases, leaving 14 bases not matched to a gene. The V gene's germline CDR1 is SGDLS and CDR2 YYNGEE. This CDR3 region has 16 residues. For the CDR3, the DNA is TGTGCCAGCAGCCCCCACCCCACAGGGGGCGCAGGTGAGCAGTTCTTC. Translation: CASSPHPTGGAGEQFF.

This clone is a singleton in its sample. The chain employs TRBV29-1 and TRBJ1-1, with D possibly TRBD1 on 6 matching bases. The germline CDR1 and CDR2 sequences are SQVTM and ANQGSEA. The CDR3 covers 14 residues. Trimming pared 5 bases from V and 3 bases from J, leaving 16 bases between. CDR3 amino acids: CSVTRGMGDTEAFF. The CDR3 DNA reads as TGCAGCGTTACCAGGGGAATGGGGGACACTGAAGCTTTCTTT. Based on the CDR3 plus reference TRBV29-1 and TRBJ1-1, the full variable domain is SAVISQKPSRDICQRGTSLTIQCQVDSQVTMMFWYRQQPGQSLTLIATANQGSEATYESGFVIDKFPISRPNLTFSTLTVSNMSPEDSSIYLCSVTRGMGDTEAFFGQGTRLTVV.

The chain couples TRBV4-3 to TRBJ1-2; D unresolved. This CDR3 region has 15 residues. Trimming left V 4 bases short and J 0 bases short, with 12 bases between. Germline CDR1 reads LGHNA; CDR2 reads YSLEER. DNA of the CDR3: TGCGCCAGCAGCCCCACGGCAGGATCTAACTATGGCTACACCTTC. It codes for CASSPTAGSNYGYTF.

This sequence joins TRBV5-1 and TRBJ2-7; 9 bases fit TRBD1. The CDR3 spans 14 residues. V shed 5 bases and J 5 bases; nucleotides not matched to a gene: 8. Per germline, CDR1 SGHRS and CDR2 YFSETQ. CDR3 DNA: TGCGCCAGCAGTGCGGGACAGGGCGCCAACGAGCAGTACTTC. Its protein is CASSAGQGANEQYF.

V is TRBV6-6 and J is TRBJ2-2; 7 bases align to TRBD2. Trimming removed 7 bases from V and 4 bases from J; junction bases left unmatched: 9. CDR3 length: 15 residues. Germline CDR1 MNHNY, CDR2 SVGAGI (reference sequence). CDR3 coding DNA: TGTGCCAGCACCCCACGGGGGGATACCACCGGGGAGCTGTTTTTT. Protein product: CASTPRGDTTGELFF.

This clone was seen only a few times. The rearrangement joins TRBV6-6 to TRBJ1-1; D is perhaps TRBD1 (6 bases). Trimming stripped 2 bases from V and 1 base from J, with 14 bases between. CDR3 size: 16 residues. Germline V gene data show CDR1 as MNHNY and CDR2 as SVGAGI (reference sequence). The CDR3 loop is CASSYEDRIGNTEAFF. The CDR3 DNA reads as TGTGCCAGCAGTTACGAAGACAGGATCGGGAACACTGAAGCTTTCTTT.

The chain recombines TRBV4-2 with TRBJ1-2, with a possible D match to TRBD1 (6 bases). Germline-derived CDR1 and CDR2 are LGHNA and YNFKEQ. With 3 bases removed from V and 3 bases from J, the gap between germline ends came to 8 bases. The CDR3 contains 13 residues. CDR3 nucleotide sequence: TGTGCCAGCAGCCAGGACAGAGACTATGGCTACACCTTC. It yields the protein CASSQDRDYGYTF.

V is TRBV28 and J is TRBJ1-1; 9 bases are a match to TRBD1. The CDR3 is made up of 18 amino acids. Germline loops: CDR1 MDHEN, CDR2 SYDVKM. The junction had 11 bases not matched to a gene; V was cut back by 2 bases and J by 1 base. The CDR3 region has the DNA TGTGCCAGCAGTTTAACCGTTCAACAGGGGGCCTGGAACACTGAAGCTTTCTTT. This codes for CASSLTVQQGAWNTEAFF.

The J gene is TRBJ1-3, the V gene TRBV5-8; TRBD1 is a possible D gene (5 bases). V lost 0 bases and J 2 bases, leaving 15 bases between the germline ends. The V gene's germline CDR1 is SGHTS and CDR2 YDEGEE. This CDR3 is 17 amino acids long. CDR3 sequence: CASSLVPWGGTGNTIYF. CDR3 nucleotides: TGTGCCAGCAGCTTGGTTCCATGGGGGGGGACTGGAAACACCATATATTTT. Together with reference TRBV5-8 and TRBJ1-3, the CDR3 gives the full variable domain: EAGVTQSPTHLIKTRGQQATLRCSPISGHTSVYWYQQALGLGLQFLLWYDEGEERNRGNFPPRFSGRQFPNYSSELNVNALELEDSALYLCASSLVPWGGTGNTIYFGEGSWLTVV.

This clone has a single count. CDR3 protein: CASSSDSSYEQYF. In nucleotides, the CDR3 is TGTGCCAGCAGCTCCGACAGCTCCTACGAGCAGTACTTC. This chain links TRBV7-9 with TRBJ2-7; possibly TRBD1 for D (5 bases). V was pared by 4 bases and J by 0 bases, with 7 bases between. The CDR3 is 13 amino acids. Germline CDR1 SEHNR, CDR2 FQNEAQ (reference sequence).

The rearrangement links TRBV2 to TRBJ2-1, with 9 bases that match TRBD2. J was trimmed by 5 bases and V by 6 bases; bases with no gene match: 5. The CDR3 sequence is 14 residues long. Per germline, CDR1 SNHLY and CDR2 FYNNEI. The CDR3 DNA sequence: TGTGCCAGCAGCGGACTAGCGTCGAACAATGAGCAGTTCTTC. Protein: CASSGLASNNEQFF. Based on the CDR3 plus reference TRBV2 and TRBJ2-1, the full variable domain is EPEVTQTPSHQVTQMGQEVILRCVPISNHLYFYWYRQILGQKVEFLVSFYNNEISEKSEIFDDQFSVERPDGSNFTLKIRSTKLEDSAMYFCASSGLASNNEQFFGPGTRLTVL.

In this sample, this clone turned up once. The chain combines TRBV5-1 with TRBJ1-2; D uncertain. The CDR3 covers 15 residues. With 4 bases removed from V and 8 bases from J, the gap between germline ends came to 21 bases. CDR1 and CDR2 from the germline V gene are SGHRS and YFSETQ. The CDR3 DNA follows: TGCGCCAGCAGCCCTGTGGAGGGCCCTACGGGGGGCTACACCTTC. Amino acid sequence: CASSPVEGPTGGYTF.

V usage is TRBV4-3 and J usage is TRBJ1-2; TRBD1 matches at 7 bases. The germline V gene encodes CDR1 LGHNA and CDR2 YSLEER. V gave up 1 base and J gave up 4 bases; unmatched junction bases: 3. CDR3 length: 14 residues. The CDR3 sequence is CASSQGSGGYGYTF. The CDR3 DNA reads TGCGCCAGCAGCCAAGGCTCAGGGGGCTATGGCTACACCTTC.

Written as DNA, the CDR3 is TGTGCCAGCAGCCCTACCACAGATACGCAGTATTTT. Translating gives CASSPTTDTQYF. V gene TRBV7-9 combines with J gene TRBJ2-3; the D is unclear. CDR1 is SEHNR and CDR2 is FQNEAQ in the germline V gene (reference sequence). V was shortened by 5 bases and J by 2 bases, with 5 bases between the two germline ends. CDR3 length equals 12 residues.

DNA of the CDR3: TGTGCCAGCAATTCCCACCCGGGACAGGGAAGTTTCACTGAAGCTTTCTTT. Its translation is CASNSHPGQGSFTEAFF. This rearrangement joins TRBV11-2 to TRBJ1-1, with TRBD1 matching 9 bases. The ends lost 7 bases at V and 4 bases at J; junction bases unmatched: 16. Germline CDR1 SGHAT, CDR2 FQNNGV. CDR3 size: 17 residues.

This clone was recorded once. This chain joins TRBV27 and TRBJ2-3, with 9 positions matching TRBD1. The V gene's germline CDR1 is MNHEY and CDR2 SMNVEV (reference sequence). The CDR3 totals 14 residues. The CDR3, as DNA: TGTGCAGTCATGACAGGGGGAGGCACAGATACGCAGTATTTT. Translation gives CAVMTGGGTDTQYF.

This clone was counted a single time. The CDR3 DNA is TGTGCCAGCAGCGTTGGCCCAGGGGAGTACGAGCAGTACTTC. It yields the protein CASSVGPGEYEQYF. The genes are TRBV9 and TRBJ2-7, with D perhaps TRBD1 (6 bases). The CDR3 sequence is 14 residues long. The V and J ends lost 2 bases and 4 bases respectively, with 13 bases between them. CDR1 and CDR2 (germline): SGDLS, YYNGEE.

The genes are TRBV2 and TRBJ2-5; 7 bases are shared with TRBD1. CDR3 size: 17 residues. Trimming removed 6 bases from V and 1 base from J; junction bases left unmatched: 14. In germline, CDR1 is SNHLY, CDR2 FYNNEI. DNA for the CDR3: TGTGCCAGCAGCCGACTTAGACAGGGTAGGATCCAAGAGACCCAGTACTTC. Translated: CASSRLRQGRIQETQYF.